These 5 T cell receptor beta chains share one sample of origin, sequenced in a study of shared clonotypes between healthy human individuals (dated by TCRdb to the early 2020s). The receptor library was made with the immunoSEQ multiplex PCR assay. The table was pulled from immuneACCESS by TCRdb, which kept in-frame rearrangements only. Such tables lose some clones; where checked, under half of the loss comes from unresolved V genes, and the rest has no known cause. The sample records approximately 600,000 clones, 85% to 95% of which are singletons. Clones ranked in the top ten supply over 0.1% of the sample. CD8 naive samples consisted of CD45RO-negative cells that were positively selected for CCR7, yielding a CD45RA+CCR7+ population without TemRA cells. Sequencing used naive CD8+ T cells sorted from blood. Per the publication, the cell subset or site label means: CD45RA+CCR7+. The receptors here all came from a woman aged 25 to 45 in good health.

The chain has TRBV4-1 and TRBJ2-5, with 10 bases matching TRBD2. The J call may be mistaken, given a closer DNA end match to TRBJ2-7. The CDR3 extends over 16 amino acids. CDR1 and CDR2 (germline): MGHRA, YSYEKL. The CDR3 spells CASSQGLAGAPFEQYF. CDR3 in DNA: TGCGCCAGCAGCCAGGGGCTAGCGGGAGCCCCATTCGAGCAGTACTTC.

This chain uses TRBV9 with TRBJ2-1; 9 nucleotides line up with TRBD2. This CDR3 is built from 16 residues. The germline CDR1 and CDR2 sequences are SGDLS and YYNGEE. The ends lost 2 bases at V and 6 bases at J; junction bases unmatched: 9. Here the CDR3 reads CASSVASGMRSNEQFF. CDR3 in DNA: TGTGCCAGCAGCGTGGCTAGCGGGATGAGAAGCAATGAGCAGTTCTTC.

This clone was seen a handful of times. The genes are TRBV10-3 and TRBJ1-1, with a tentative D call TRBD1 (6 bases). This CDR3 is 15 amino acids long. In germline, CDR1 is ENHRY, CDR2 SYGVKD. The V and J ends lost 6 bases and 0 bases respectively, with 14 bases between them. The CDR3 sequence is CAIRLDRAMNTEAFF. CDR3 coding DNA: TGTGCCATCAGGCTGGACAGAGCCATGAACACTGAAGCTTTCTTT.

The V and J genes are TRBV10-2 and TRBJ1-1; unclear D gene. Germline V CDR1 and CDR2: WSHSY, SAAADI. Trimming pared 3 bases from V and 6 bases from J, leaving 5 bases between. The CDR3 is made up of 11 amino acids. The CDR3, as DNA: TGCGCCAGCAGTGATTTAGCTGAAGCTTTCTTT. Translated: CASSDLAEAFF.

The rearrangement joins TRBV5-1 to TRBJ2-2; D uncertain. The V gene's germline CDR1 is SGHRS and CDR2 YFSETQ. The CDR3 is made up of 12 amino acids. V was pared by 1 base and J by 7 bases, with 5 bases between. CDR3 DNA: TGCGCCAGCAGCTTGTGGGTCGGGGAGCTGTTTTTT. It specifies CASSLWVGELFF.